A selection of T cell receptor beta chains follows, all from one sample in a study of sequential checkpoint blockade in melanoma. The data were produced by immunoSEQ multiplex PCR, yet TCRdb's version contains in-frame clones alone and is incomplete. Among about 10,000 clones listed, under 30% were seen once. This sample comprised tumor tissue (inferred from file names), obtained from a patient given nivolumab and ipilimumab in sequence. The origin of the receptors is a human donor with melanoma. CDR3s include the opening cysteine and the closing phenylalanine or tryptophan. The D gene is left open where the match is weak. Not all rows give a size; the values are once, few, many and, for expanded clones, a class.

clone_size: NA
d_call: TRBD1
v_call: TRBV4-1
j_call: TRBJ1-2
cdr3_aa: CASSQLGQGAGSSF
cdr3_nt: TGCGCCAGCAGCCAATTGGGACAGGGGGCCGGATCTTCCTTC

clone_size: NA
d_call: NA
v_call: TRBV7-5
j_call: TRBJ2-1
cdr3_aa: CASRQDPPNYNEQFF
cdr3_nt: TGTGCCAGCAGACAGGACCCCCCTAACTACAATGAGCAGTTCTTC

clone_size: NA
d_call: NA
v_call: TRBV6-8
j_call: TRBJ2-5
cdr3_aa: CASRTQDWVGTQYF
cdr3_nt: TGTGCCAGCAGGACGCAGGACTGGGTTGGGACCCAGTACTTC

clone_size: few
d_call: TRBD2
v_call: TRBV4-1
j_call: TRBJ2-2
cdr3_aa: CASSQDRPSGGDTGELFF
cdr3_nt: TGCGCCAGCAGCCAAGATCGTCCCAGCGGGGGGGACACCGGGGAGCTGTTTTTT

clone_size: NA
d_call: NA
v_call: TRBV9
j_call: TRBJ2-7
cdr3_aa: CASSDSFYEQYF
cdr3_nt: TGTGCCAGCAGTGACTCATTCTACGAGCAGTACTTC

clone_size: many
d_call: NA
v_call: TRBV11-3
j_call: TRBJ2-2
cdr3_aa: CASSLAQASNTGELFF
cdr3_nt: TGTGCCAGCAGCTTGGCTCAGGCCTCGAACACCGGGGAGCTGTTTTTT

clone_size: NA
d_call: NA
v_call: TRBV29-1
j_call: TRBJ2-5
cdr3_aa: CSVEGFQETQYF
cdr3_nt: TGCAGCGTAGAGGGGTTCCAAGAGACCCAGTACTTC

clone_size: NA
d_call: TRBD1
v_call: TRBV29-1
j_call: TRBJ2-3
cdr3_aa: CSVDRTGRTDTQYF
cdr3_nt: TGCAGCGTCGACAGGACAGGGAGGACAGATACGCAGTATTTT

clone_size: NA
d_call: NA
v_call: TRBV6-8
j_call: TRBJ2-5
cdr3_aa: CASSYGSIGETQYF
cdr3_nt: TGTGCCAGCAGTTACGGTAGTATTGGGGAGACCCAGTACTTC

clone_size: few
d_call: TRBD1
v_call: TRBV2
j_call: TRBJ2-7
cdr3_aa: CASRGTVRSYEQYF
cdr3_nt: TGTGCCAGCAGAGGGACAGTGAGATCCTACGAGCAGTACTTC

clone_size: NA
d_call: TRBD1
v_call: TRBV30
j_call: TRBJ1-6
cdr3_aa: CAWGPGTGLSPLHF
cdr3_nt: TGTGCCTGGGGTCCCGGGACAGGGTTATCACCCCTCCACTTT

clone_size: few
d_call: TRBD1
v_call: TRBV7-1
j_call: TRBJ2-2
cdr3_aa: CASSSRTGGDTGELFF
cdr3_nt: TGTGCCAGCAGCTCCCGGACAGGGGGCGACACCGGGGAGCTGTTTTTT

clone_size: NA
d_call: TRBD2
v_call: TRBV6-8
j_call: TRBJ2-5
cdr3_aa: CASSSWGGGLFGETQYF
cdr3_nt: TGTGCCAGCAGCTCCTGGGGCGGGGGGCTCTTTGGGGAGACCCAGTACTTC

clone_size: few
d_call: TRBD1
v_call: TRBV6-8
j_call: TRBJ2-2
cdr3_aa: CASSYIGTGDTGELFF
cdr3_nt: TGTGCCAGCAGTTACATTGGGACAGGGGACACCGGGGAGCTGTTTTTT

clone_size: NA
d_call: NA
v_call: TRBV5-1
j_call: TRBJ1-6
cdr3_aa: CASSLDLTNPSTLHF
cdr3_nt: TGCGCCAGCAGCTTGGATCTGACAAATCCTTCAACCCTCCACTTT

clone_size: NA
d_call: NA
v_call: TRBV18
j_call: TRBJ2-3
cdr3_aa: CASSILGQGKGTDTQYF
cdr3_nt: TGTGCCAGCTCGATACTGGGGCAGGGCAAAGGCACAGATACGCAGTATTTT

clone_size: NA
d_call: NA
v_call: TRBV19
j_call: TRBJ2-5
cdr3_aa: CASSIGAMHVETQYF
cdr3_nt: TGTGCCAGTAGTATCGGGGCTATGCATGTGGAGACCCAGTACTTC

clone_size: NA
d_call: NA
v_call: TRBV11-3
j_call: TRBJ2-7
cdr3_aa: CASSRRDGTYEQYF
cdr3_nt: TGTGCCAGCAGCCGCCGGGACGGAACCTACGAGCAGTACTTC

clone_size: few
d_call: TRBD1
v_call: TRBV10-3
j_call: TRBJ1-4
cdr3_aa: CASSPGQGVSWEKLFF
cdr3_nt: TGTGCCAGCTCCCCGGGACAGGGGGTCTCCTGGGAAAAACTGTTTTTT

clone_size: NA
d_call: NA
v_call: TRBV6-8
j_call: TRBJ1-2
cdr3_aa: CASSQDRAANYGYTF
cdr3_nt: TGTGCCAGCAGCCAAGACAGAGCAGCTAACTATGGCTACACCTTC

clone_size: NA
d_call: NA
v_call: TRBV6-8
j_call: TRBJ1-6
cdr3_aa: CASSYSRVSSYNSPLHF
cdr3_nt: TGTGCCAGCAGTTACTCGCGGGTGAGCTCCTATAATTCACCCCTCCACTTT

clone_size: few
d_call: NA
v_call: TRBV9
j_call: TRBJ1-2
cdr3_aa: CASKKDLYGYTF
cdr3_nt: TGTGCCAGCAAGAAAGACCTCTATGGCTACACCTTC

clone_size: NA
d_call: NA
v_call: TRBV12-2
j_call: TRBJ2-7
cdr3_aa: CASRFPGTRTTRDEQYF
cdr3_nt: TGTGCAAGTCGCTTTCCCGGGACTCGCACGACGAGGGACGAGCAGTACTTC

clone_size: few
d_call: NA
v_call: TRBV30
j_call: TRBJ1-2
cdr3_aa: CAWTTGWALYGYTF
cdr3_nt: TGTGCCTGGACCACAGGCTGGGCACTCTATGGCTACACCTTC

clone_size: NA
d_call: NA
v_call: TRBV11-3
j_call: TRBJ2-4
cdr3_aa: CASAPTGIANIQYF
cdr3_nt: TGTGCCAGCGCGCCGACAGGAATCGCAAACATTCAGTACTTC

clone_size: NA
d_call: TRBD2
v_call: TRBV6-8
j_call: TRBJ2-7
cdr3_aa: CAISALAGGPYEQYF
cdr3_nt: TGTGCCATCAGTGCACTAGCGGGGGGGCCGTACGAGCAGTACTTC

clone_size: NA
d_call: TRBD1
v_call: TRBV30
j_call: TRBJ1-6
cdr3_aa: CACDRGWDSPLHF
cdr3_nt: TGTGCCTGCGACAGGGGCTGGGATTCACCCCTCCACTTT

clone_size: many
d_call: NA
v_call: TRBV11-3
j_call: TRBJ1-6
cdr3_aa: CASSFLADDSPLHF
cdr3_nt: TGTGCCAGCAGCTTTTTAGCAGATGATTCACCCCTCCACTTT

clone_size: medium-sized
d_call: NA
v_call: TRBV4-1
j_call: TRBJ1-5
cdr3_aa: CASSQEVGHQPQHF
cdr3_nt: TGCGCCAGCAGCCAAGAGGTCGGCCATCAGCCCCAGCATTTT

clone_size: NA
d_call: NA
v_call: TRBV19
j_call: TRBJ2-3
cdr3_aa: CASSILGTQYF
cdr3_nt: TGTGCCAGTAGTATTCTGGGCACGCAGTATTTT

clone_size: few
d_call: NA
v_call: TRBV11-3
j_call: TRBJ2-1
cdr3_aa: CASSFGGIPVDEQFF
cdr3_nt: TGTGCCAGCAGCTTCGGAGGGATTCCCGTCGATGAGCAGTTCTTC

clone_size: few
d_call: NA
v_call: TRBV23-1
j_call: TRBJ2-1
cdr3_aa: CASSLDLSSYNEQFF
cdr3_nt: TGCGCCAGCAGCTTGGATTTGAGCTCCTACAATGAGCAGTTCTTC

clone_size: few
d_call: NA
v_call: TRBV11-3
j_call: TRBJ2-2
cdr3_aa: CASSLVGRTGELFF
cdr3_nt: TGTGCCAGCAGCTTAGTCGGCCGCACCGGGGAGCTGTTTTTT

clone_size: NA
d_call: NA
v_call: TRBV5-1
j_call: TRBJ2-2
cdr3_aa: CASSQLRGTGELFF
cdr3_nt: TGCGCCAGCAGCCAGCTGCGGGGTACCGGGGAGCTGTTTTTT

clone_size: NA
d_call: TRBD1
v_call: TRBV9
j_call: TRBJ1-5
cdr3_aa: CASSETGQVGNQPQHF
cdr3_nt: TGTGCCAGCAGCGAAACAGGACAGGTTGGCAATCAGCCCCAGCATTTT

clone_size: NA
d_call: NA
v_call: TRBV16
j_call: TRBJ1-6
cdr3_aa: CASSPPPPGGWDSPLHF
cdr3_nt: TGTGCCAGCAGCCCTCCCCCCCCCGGCGGGTGGGATTCACCCCTCCACTTT